This T cell receptor beta chain was sequenced during a study of OX40 agonist ivuxolimab in advanced cancers. CDR1 and CDR2 (germline): SGHRS, YFSETQ. V lost 0 bases to trimming and J lost 4 bases, with 5 bases between them. The CDR3 loop spans 13 amino acids. Generated by immunoSEQ multiplex PCR, the TCRdb table keeps only in-frame clones and is missing some. Of about 50,000 clones listed, over 65% are singletons. The origin of this receptor is an adult with an advanced solid tumor such as melanoma, head and neck, liver or kidney cancer. The sequencing used CD4+ or CD8+ T cells sorted from blood, collected in a trial of the OX40 agonist ivuxolimab. The chain uses TRBV5-1 and TRBJ1-5, with unresolved D. CDR3 nucleotide sequence: TGCGCCAGCAGCTTGGCGGGGAATCAGCCCCAGCATTTT. It translates to CASSLAGNQPQHF.